This T cell receptor beta chain was profiled in a study of blood T cell repertoires in COVID-19. Study-level information: The United States, Italy and Spain were the sources of the acute and convalescent COVID-19 samples. The analysed material was cDNA or gDNA that came from T cells, B-cell-depleted T cells, or PBMCs.

Only in-frame clones appear in the TCRdb table, and some are missing; sequencing was by immunoSEQ multiplex PCR. The sample holds more than 200,000 clones, 88% seen once. The clonotype comes from a woman aged 55-70 years with acute or convalescent COVID-19. Sequencing was performed on peripheral blood.

CDR3 bases: TGTGCCAGCAGTTACTCAGCGGGGAAAGCGGACGAGCAGTACTTC. Translating it yields CASSYSAGKADEQYF. V is TRBV6-5 and J is TRBJ2-7; 7 nucleotides agree with TRBD2. V was pared by 0 bases and J by 5 bases, with 7 bases of the junction left unmatched. The CDR3 length is 15 residues. Germline V gives CDR1 MNHEY, CDR2 SVGAGI.